The rows below give T cell receptor beta chains drawn from one sample of a study of blood T cell repertoires in COVID-19. The data were produced by immunoSEQ multiplex PCR, yet TCRdb's version contains in-frame clones alone and is incomplete. The data hold some 200,000 clones, with roughly 87% observed a single time. The specimen was peripheral blood. The origin of the receptors is a woman in her 40s with acute or convalescent COVID-19. The CDR3 runs from the conserved cysteine through the conserved F or W. The D gene is left open where the match is weak. Rows may omit the clone size; those that give it use once, few, many or a size class.

NA | NA | TRBJ2-3 | TRBV29-1 | TGCAGCGTAGGGGGGGCTAGCTCAGATACGCAGTATTTT | CSVGGASSDTQYF
TRBD1 | NA | TRBJ1-6 | TRBV15 | TGTGCCACCAGCAGCGACAGGGGTGCCTATAATTCACCCCTCCACTTT | CATSSDRGAYNSPLHF
NA | NA | TRBJ2-5 | TRBV9 | TGTGCCAGCAGCGTAGGTGTCGGGACCCAGTACTTC | CASSVGVGTQYF
NA | NA | TRBJ2-1 | TRBV14 | TGTGCCAGCAGCCAAGTCCTTTTGGCGGACTCCTACAATGAGCAGTTCTTC | CASSQVLLADSYNEQFF
TRBD1 | NA | TRBJ1-2 | TRBV6-6 | TGTGCCAGCAGTCCCAACCGGGACAGCCCACTTAACTCCTATGGCTACACCTTC | CASSPNRDSPLNSYGYTF
TRBD1 | NA | TRBJ2-1 | TRBV6-6 | TGTGCCAGCAGCCGCACAGGGGGCAATGAGCAGTTCTTC | CASSRTGGNEQFF
NA | once | TRBJ1-4 | TRBV13 | TGTGCCAGCAGCTTAAGACAGGCGAATGAAAAACTGTTTTTT | CASSLRQANEKLFF
TRBD1 | few | TRBJ1-5 | TRBV6-5 | TGTGCCAGCAGCCCGACAGGGTTTCGTCCTCAGCCCCAGCATTTT | CASSPTGFRPQPQHF
TRBD2 | NA | TRBJ2-1 | TRBV7-2 | TGTGCCAGCAGCTTACGGGTAGCGGGAGGGAATGAGCAGTTCTTC | CASSLRVAGGNEQFF
NA | NA | TRBJ2-2 | TRBV7-9 | TGTGCCAGCAGCACCGGGACGAACACCGGGGAGCTGTTTTTT | CASSTGTNTGELFF
TRBD2 | few | TRBJ2-1 | TRBV3-1/TRBV3-2 | TGTGCCAGCAGCCAAGCGGGTAGCGGGGGACGTAATGAGCAGTTCTTC | CASSQAGSGGRNEQFF
NA | NA | TRBJ2-1 | TRBV5-4 | TGTGCCAGCAGCCTCTTGGAGAGTGAGCAGTTCTTC | CASSLLESEQFF
TRBD2 | NA | TRBJ2-3 | TRBV10-3 | TGTGCCATCAGGACCCGGCGGGAGACAGATACGCAGTATTTT | CAIRTRRETDTQYF
NA | NA | TRBJ2-2 | TRBV27 | TGTGCCAGCAGTTTAGACTACACCGGGGAGCTGTTTTTT | CASSLDYTGELFF
NA | NA | TRBJ1-3 | TRBV29-1 | TGCAGCGCCTTGAATCTATCGTCTGGAAACACCATATATTTT | CSALNLSSGNTIYF
NA | few | TRBJ1-2 | TRBV28 | TGTGCCAGCAATATACAGGGTTTCAACTATGGCTACACCTTC | CASNIQGFNYGYTF
TRBD1 | few | TRBJ1-4 | TRBV19 | TGTGCCAGTAGTACACCAGGGGGCACGTTCGAAAAACTGTTTTTT | CASSTPGGTFEKLFF
TRBD1 | NA | TRBJ2-1 | TRBV12-3/TRBV12-4 | TGTGCCAGCTTGCAGGGGGCCGGTGAGCAGTTCTTC | CASLQGAGEQFF
NA | NA | TRBJ1-6 | TRBV28 | TGTGCCAGCAGTTCTCTAAATAGTAATTCACCCCTCCACTTT | CASSSLNSNSPLHF
TRBD2 | NA | TRBJ2-7 | TRBV5-4 | TGTGCCAGCAGCTTACGGAGCGGGAGAATCTACGAGCAGTACTTC | CASSLRSGRIYEQYF
TRBD1 | NA | TRBJ2-7 | TRBV5-1 | TGCGCCAGCAGCTTGGCCCGACAGGGGCGGATATCCGAGCAGTACTTC | CASSLARQGRISEQYF
NA | NA | TRBJ1-6 | TRBV19 | TGTGCCAGTAGTATAGACGGGAGCTCCTATAATTCACCCCTCCACTTT | CASSIDGSSYNSPLHF
TRBD1 | NA | TRBJ1-5 | TRBV7-9 | TGTGCCAGCAGCCCCTACGGCATCGGGACAGGGCATCAGCCCCAGCATTTT | CASSPYGIGTGHQPQHF
TRBD1 | NA | TRBJ2-2 | TRBV28 | TGTGCCAGCAGGACGGGACAGGACACCGGGGAGCTGTTTTTT | CASRTGQDTGELFF
TRBD2 | NA | TRBJ2-1 | TRBV9 | TGTGCCAGCAGCCCGGATCTAGCGGTGGTGGGCAATGAGCAGTTCTTC | CASSPDLAVVGNEQFF
NA | NA | TRBJ2-7 | TRBV7-3 | TGTGCCAGCAGCTTAGTCAGTTTTCTGAATGGTTACGAGCAGTACTTC | CASSLVSFLNGYEQYF
NA | few | TRBJ1-5 | TRBV7-2 | TGTGCCAGCAGCTTTATGACTGAATATCAGCCCCAGCATTTT | CASSFMTEYQPQHF
TRBD2 | NA | TRBJ2-7 | TRBV10-2 | TGCGCCAGCAGTGAGACTAGCGCTAGATACGAGCAGTACTTC | CASSETSARYEQYF
NA | NA | TRBJ2-7 | TRBV6-5 | TGTGCCAGCAGTTACTATCAGGGCTCCTACGAGCAGTACTTC | CASSYYQGSYEQYF
TRBD2 | NA | TRBJ2-1 | TRBV15 | TGTGCCACCAGCTCTACTAGCGGGAGCAATGAGCAGTTCTTC | CATSSTSGSNEQFF
TRBD1 | NA | TRBJ1-1 | TRBV5-1 | TGCGCCAGCAGCTGGCAGGGGGGTGCGGACGAAGCTTTCTTT | CASSWQGGADEAFF
NA | NA | TRBJ1-3 | TRBV5-6 | TGTGCCAGCAGCTTCGACAGACCCCCGCAGTATTATGGAAACACCATATATTTT | CASSFDRPPQYYGNTIYF
NA | NA | TRBJ1-1 | TRBV28 | TGTGCCAGCAGGCGCACCGGGAAGAACACTGAAGCTTTCTTT | CASRRTGKNTEAFF
NA | once | TRBJ2-3 | TRBV7-7 | TGTGCTAGCAGCTTTAGCCCTTATGGCACAGATACGCAGTATTTT | CASSFSPYGTDTQYF
NA | NA | TRBJ2-2 | TRBV5-8 | TGTGCCAGCAAGACGGGGATTCGGATCACCGGGGAGCTGTTTTTT | CASKTGIRITGELFF
NA | NA | TRBJ2-3 | TRBV5-4 | TGTGCCAGCAGCTTGGGAGCACAGGTTAGCACAGATACGCAGTATTTT | CASSLGAQVSTDTQYF
TRBD1 | NA | TRBJ1-5 | TRBV6-5 | TGTGCCAGCAGTTTAACAGGGGTTCAGCCCCAGCATTTT | CASSLTGVQPQHF
NA | NA | TRBJ1-2 | TRBV5-3 | TGTGCCAGAAGCTTGGGAGGTCCGAGAGGGGAGGGGAACTATGGCTACACCTTC | CARSLGGPRGEGNYGYTF
NA | NA | TRBJ1-5 | TRBV7-9 | TGTGCCAGCAGCTTATTCCCACCCGGGAACCAGCCCCAGCATTTT | CASSLFPPGNQPQHF
NA | once | TRBJ1-2 | TRBV9 | TGTGCCAGCAGCTACCAACAACGCACCTCCCGAGGCTATGGCTACACCTTC | CASSYQQRTSRGYGYTF
NA | NA | TRBJ1-3 | TRBV29-1 | TGCAGCGTCGTCCCGGGCTCTGGAAACACCATATATTTT | CSVVPGSGNTIYF
NA | NA | TRBJ1-5 | TRBV5-6 | TGTGCCAGCAGCTTGCCCGGGGGGCCCCAGCATTTT | CASSLPGGPQHF
TRBD2 | NA | TRBJ2-7 | TRBV9 | TGTGCCAGCAGCGCCGGGACTAGCCACGAGCAGTACTTC | CASSAGTSHEQYF
NA | NA | TRBJ2-7 | TRBV20-1 | TGCAGTGCCCTTTACTACGAGCAGTACTTC | CSALYYEQYF
NA | NA | TRBJ1-2 | TRBV27 | TGTGCCAGCAGGCCCGGACGGGAAAATGGCTACACCTTC | CASRPGRENGYTF
TRBD2 | once | TRBJ2-1 | TRBV10-2 | TGCGCCAGCTCCGACCCGGCCAGGTGGACTAGGAATGAGCAGTTCTTC | CASSDPARWTRNEQFF
TRBD1 | NA | TRBJ1-5 | TRBV23-1 | TGCGCCAGCAGTCGCCGGGACAGGAGACAATATAGCAATCAGCCCCAGCATTTT | CASSRRDRRQYSNQPQHF
TRBD1 | few | TRBJ1-4 | TRBV5-1 | TGCGCCAGCAGCTTGGAGGTTTGGGACAGAAATGAAAAACTGTTTTTT | CASSLEVWDRNEKLFF
NA | NA | TRBJ1-2 | TRBV5-1 | TGCGCCAGCAGCTTGGAAGAGCCCTATGGCTACACCTTC | CASSLEEPYGYTF